This T cell receptor beta chain was sequenced during a study of blood T cell repertoires in COVID-19. Whole-study context: Collection of acute and convalescent COVID-19 samples took place in the United States, Italy and Spain.

Study processing details: Amplification of reference gene primers provided the estimated nucleated cell counts. Method: immunoSEQ multiplex PCR; TCRdb's copy keeps in-frame clones and lacks some. That table gives V, J and clone size, and the DNA gave D and trimming. The data hold about 240,000 clones, with 75% to 85% observed a single time. Germline CDR1 reads MDHEN; CDR2 reads SYDVKM. The CDR3 is 14 amino acids. Between the trimmed V and J ends, which lost 2 bases and 6 bases, there was a span of 11 bases. This TCR came from a human donor in a cohort sampled during active COVID-19. The chain recombines TRBV28 with TRBJ1-5, with unresolved D. The specimen was peripheral blood. CDR3 DNA: TGTGCCAGCAGTTTAAGGCAGACAAGTCAGCCCCAGCATTTT. It translates to CASSLRQTSQPQHF.